Sequencing of this T cell receptor beta chain was carried out in a study of T-cell reconstitution after alpha-beta-depleted transplantation in children. Whole-study results and caveats: Counts and diversity of T cells one year after transplant came mostly from newly produced T cells.

V lost 3 bases to trimming and J lost 4 bases, with 12 bases between them. The length of the CDR3 is 14 residues. The germline V gene encodes CDR1 ENHRY and CDR2 SYGVKD. This sample's TCRbeta library carried unique molecular identifier barcodes. TCRdb used MiXCR to reprocess the PCR reads, holding one entry per CDR3 protein. The table includes about 210,000 distinct CDR3 sequences, approximately 19% detected once. This clonotype showed up many times. The antigen is undetermined. The TCR originated in a male patient aged 2-10 years who had a stem cell transplant for acute lymphoblastic leukemia, so the T cells may come from the graft donor. The starting material was PBMCs, mostly from graft donor cells, obtained 360 days after TCRalphabeta/CD19-depleted stem cell transplant. This rearrangement joins TRBV10-3 to TRBJ2-5; perhaps D is TRBD1 or TRBD2 (6 bases each). CDR3 sequence (DNA): TGTGCCATCAGTGATACAGGGAGGCCAGAGACCCAGTACTTC. It codes for CAISDTGRPETQYF.